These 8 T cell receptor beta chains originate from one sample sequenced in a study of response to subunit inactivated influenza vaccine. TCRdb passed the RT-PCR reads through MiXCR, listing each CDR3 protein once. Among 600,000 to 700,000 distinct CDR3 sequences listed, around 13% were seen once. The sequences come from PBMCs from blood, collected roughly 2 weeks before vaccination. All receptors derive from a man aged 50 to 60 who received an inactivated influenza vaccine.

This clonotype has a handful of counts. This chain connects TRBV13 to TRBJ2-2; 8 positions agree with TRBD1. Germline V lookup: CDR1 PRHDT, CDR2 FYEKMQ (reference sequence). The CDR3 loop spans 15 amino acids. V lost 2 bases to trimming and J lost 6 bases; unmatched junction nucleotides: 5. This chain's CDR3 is CASSLRRTGSGELFF. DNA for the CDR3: TGTGCCAGCAGCTTAAGAAGGACAGGGTCCGGGGAGCTGTTTTTT.

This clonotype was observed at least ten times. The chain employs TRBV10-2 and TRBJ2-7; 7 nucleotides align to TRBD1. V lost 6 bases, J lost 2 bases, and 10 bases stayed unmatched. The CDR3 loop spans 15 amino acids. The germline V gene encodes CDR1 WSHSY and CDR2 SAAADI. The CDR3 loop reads CASSAGTGATYEQYF. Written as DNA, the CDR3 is TGCGCCAGCAGCGCAGGAACAGGGGCGACCTACGAGCAGTACTTC.

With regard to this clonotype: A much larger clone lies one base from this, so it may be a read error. In DNA form, the CDR3 reads TGCTGTGCTAGAGAGCATTGGGCGGGTGGGACCTACAATGAGCAGTTCTTC. As protein: CCAREHWAGGTYNEQFF. The genes are TRBV20-1 and TRBJ2-1, with TRBD2 as a possible D gene (5 bases). The CDR3 extends over 17 amino acids. CDR1 is DFQATT and CDR2 is SNEGSKA in the germline V gene (reference sequence).

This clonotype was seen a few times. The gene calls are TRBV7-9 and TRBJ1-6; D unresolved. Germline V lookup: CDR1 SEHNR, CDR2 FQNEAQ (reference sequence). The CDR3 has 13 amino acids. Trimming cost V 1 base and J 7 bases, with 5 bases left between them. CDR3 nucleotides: TGTGCCAGCAGCTTAGTGGAGAATTCACCCCTCCACTTT. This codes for CASSLVENSPLHF.

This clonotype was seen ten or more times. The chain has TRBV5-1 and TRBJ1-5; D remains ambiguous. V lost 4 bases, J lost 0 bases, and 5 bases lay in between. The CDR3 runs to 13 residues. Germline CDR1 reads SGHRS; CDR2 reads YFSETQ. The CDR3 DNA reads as TGCGCCAGCAGCGAAGGTAGCAATCAGCCCCAGCATTTT. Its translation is CASSEGSNQPQHF.

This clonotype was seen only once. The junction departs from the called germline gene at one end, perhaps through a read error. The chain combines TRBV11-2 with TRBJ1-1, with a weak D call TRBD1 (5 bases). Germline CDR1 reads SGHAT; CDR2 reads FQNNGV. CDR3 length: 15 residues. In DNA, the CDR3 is TGTGCCAGCAGCTTAACAGGCGCCTTGAACACTGTAGCTTTCTTT. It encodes CASSLTGALNTVAFF.

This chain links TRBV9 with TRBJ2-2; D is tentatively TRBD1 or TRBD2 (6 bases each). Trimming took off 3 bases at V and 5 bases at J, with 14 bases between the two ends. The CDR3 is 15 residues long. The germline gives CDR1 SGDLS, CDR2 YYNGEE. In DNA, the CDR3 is TGTGCCAGCAGCGCGAACACAGGGACTACCGGGGAGCTGTTTTTT. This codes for CASSANTGTTGELFF.

The CDR3 region has the DNA TGTGCCAGCAGTGAAGCTACAGGGGTAGGAGTGAGCTCACCCCTCCACTTT. The encoded protein is CASSEATGVGVSSPLHF. This sequence joins TRBV2 and TRBJ1-6; TRBD1 aligns across 7 bases. After removal of 0 bases from V and 10 bases from J, the junction contained 12 bases not matched to a gene. This CDR3 is built from 17 residues. Germline CDR1 is SNHLY and CDR2 is FYNNEI.